In its sample, the clone carrying this TCR beta chain was seen many times. The sample originates from a study of response to subunit inactivated influenza vaccine. Germline V lookup: CDR1 DFQATT, CDR2 SNEGSKA (reference sequence). V lost 5 bases, J lost 1 base, and 8 bases lay in between. This CDR3 spans 13 amino acids. TCRdb re-called the RT-PCR reads through MiXCR, storing one row per CDR3 protein. This table holds over 400,000 distinct CDR3 sequences, approximately 10% found once. The sequence came from a middle-aged man who received an inactivated influenza vaccine. The chain combines TRBV20-1 with TRBJ2-2; D is unresolved. Specimen: PBMCs from blood, collected about 6 weeks after vaccination. The CDR3 protein is CSAPSVNTGELFF. DNA of the CDR3: TGCAGTGCTCCCTCCGTGAACACCGGGGAGCTGTTTTTT.